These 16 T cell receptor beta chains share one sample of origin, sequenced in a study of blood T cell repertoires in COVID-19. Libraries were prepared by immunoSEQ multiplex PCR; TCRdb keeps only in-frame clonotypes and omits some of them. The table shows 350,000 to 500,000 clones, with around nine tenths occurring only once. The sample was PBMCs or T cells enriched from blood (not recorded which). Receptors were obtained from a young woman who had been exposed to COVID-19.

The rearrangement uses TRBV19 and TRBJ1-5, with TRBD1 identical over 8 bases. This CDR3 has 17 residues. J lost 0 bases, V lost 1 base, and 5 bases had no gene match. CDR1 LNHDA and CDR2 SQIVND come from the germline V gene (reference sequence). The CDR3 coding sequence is TGTGCCAGTAGTATAGTGTCAGGGGGCTTTAGCAATCAGCCCCAGCATTTT. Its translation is CASSIVSGGFSNQPQHF.

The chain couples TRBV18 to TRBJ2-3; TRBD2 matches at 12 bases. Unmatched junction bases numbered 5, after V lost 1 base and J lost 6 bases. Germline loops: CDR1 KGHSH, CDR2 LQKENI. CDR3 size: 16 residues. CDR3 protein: CASSPRGLAGSDTQYF. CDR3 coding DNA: TGTGCCAGCTCACCACGCGGACTAGCGGGATCTGATACGCAGTATTTT.

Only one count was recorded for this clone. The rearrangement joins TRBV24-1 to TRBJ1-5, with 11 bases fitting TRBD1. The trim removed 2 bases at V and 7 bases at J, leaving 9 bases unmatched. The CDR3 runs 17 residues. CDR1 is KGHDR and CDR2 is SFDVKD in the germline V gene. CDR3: CATSDSQRTGGFQPQHF. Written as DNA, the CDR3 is TGTGCCACCAGTGATTCCCAGCGGACAGGGGGCTTCCAGCCCCAGCATTTT.

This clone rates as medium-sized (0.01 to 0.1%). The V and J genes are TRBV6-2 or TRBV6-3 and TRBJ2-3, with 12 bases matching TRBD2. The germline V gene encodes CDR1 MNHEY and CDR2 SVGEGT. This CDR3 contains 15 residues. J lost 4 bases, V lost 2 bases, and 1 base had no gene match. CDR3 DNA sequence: TGTGCCAGCAGTTACGCTAGCGGGGGGGCAGATACGCAGTATTTT. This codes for CASSYASGGADTQYF.

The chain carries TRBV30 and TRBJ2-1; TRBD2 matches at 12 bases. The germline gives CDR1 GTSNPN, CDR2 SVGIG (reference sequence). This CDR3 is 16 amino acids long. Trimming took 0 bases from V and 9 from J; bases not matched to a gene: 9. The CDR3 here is CAWSVQASGGAIEQFF. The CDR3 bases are TGTGCCTGGAGTGTACAGGCTAGCGGGGGGGCCATTGAGCAGTTCTTC.

The CDR3 DNA reads as TGTGCCAGCAGCCTGGTTGGGGGACAGGGTGCCTACGAGCAGTACTTC. Translated, it gives CASSLVGGQGAYEQYF. The rearrangement links TRBV5-5 to TRBJ2-7, with 9 bases fitting TRBD1. CDR3 length: 16 amino acids. V lost 4 bases and J lost 2; bases outside the gene matches: 10. The germline gives CDR1 SGHKS, CDR2 YYEKEE (reference sequence).

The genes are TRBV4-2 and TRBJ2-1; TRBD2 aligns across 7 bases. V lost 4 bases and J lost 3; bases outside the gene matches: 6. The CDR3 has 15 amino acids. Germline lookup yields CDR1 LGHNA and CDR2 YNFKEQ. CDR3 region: CASSRSGVDYNEQFF. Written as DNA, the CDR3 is TGTGCCAGCAGCCGAAGCGGGGTCGACTACAATGAGCAGTTCTTC.

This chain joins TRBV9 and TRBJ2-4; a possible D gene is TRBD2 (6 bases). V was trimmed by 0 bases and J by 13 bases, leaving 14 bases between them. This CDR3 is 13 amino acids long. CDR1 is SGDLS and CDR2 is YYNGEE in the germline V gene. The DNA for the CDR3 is TGTGCCAGCAGCGTAGACCCCCTTGCGGGACAGTACTTC. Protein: CASSVDPLAGQYF.

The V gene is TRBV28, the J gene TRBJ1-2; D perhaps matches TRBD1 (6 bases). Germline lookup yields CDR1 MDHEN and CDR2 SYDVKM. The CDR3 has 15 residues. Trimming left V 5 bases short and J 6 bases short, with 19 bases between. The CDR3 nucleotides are TGTGCCAGCAGTGAGGGGGGGGCAGGGAATAATGGCTACACCTTC. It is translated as CASSEGGAGNNGYTF.

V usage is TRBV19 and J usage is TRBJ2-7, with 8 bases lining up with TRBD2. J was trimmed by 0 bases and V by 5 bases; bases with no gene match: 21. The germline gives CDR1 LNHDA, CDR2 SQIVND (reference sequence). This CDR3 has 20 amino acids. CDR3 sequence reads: CASSPRPSRTSGGLSYEQYF. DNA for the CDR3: TGTGCCAGTAGTCCCAGACCCTCCCGCACGTCGGGGGGGCTCTCCTACGAGCAGTACTTC.

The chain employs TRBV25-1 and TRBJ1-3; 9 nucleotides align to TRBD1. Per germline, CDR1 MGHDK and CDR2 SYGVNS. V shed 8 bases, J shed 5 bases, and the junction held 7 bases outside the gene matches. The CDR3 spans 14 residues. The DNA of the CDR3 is TGTGCCAGCCACGGGACAGGGAATCGAAACACCATATATTTT. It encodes CASHGTGNRNTIYF.

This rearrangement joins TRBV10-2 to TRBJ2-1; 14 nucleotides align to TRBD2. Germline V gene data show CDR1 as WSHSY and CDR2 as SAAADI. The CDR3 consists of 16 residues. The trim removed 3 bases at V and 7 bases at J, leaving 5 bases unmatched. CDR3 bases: TGCGCCAGCAGTGATGGGGGGACTAGCGGGAGAAATGAGCAGTTCTTC. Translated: CASSDGGTSGRNEQFF.

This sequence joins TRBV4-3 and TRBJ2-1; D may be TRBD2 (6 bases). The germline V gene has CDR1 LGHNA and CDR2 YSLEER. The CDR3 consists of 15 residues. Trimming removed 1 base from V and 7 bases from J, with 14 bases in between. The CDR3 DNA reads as TGCGCCAGCAGCCAAGGTATTGTCAGCGGGAATGAGCAGTTCTTC. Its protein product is CASSQGIVSGNEQFF.

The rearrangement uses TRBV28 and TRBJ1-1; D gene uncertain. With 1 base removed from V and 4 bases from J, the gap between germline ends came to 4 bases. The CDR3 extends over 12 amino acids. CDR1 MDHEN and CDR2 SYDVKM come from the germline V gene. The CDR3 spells CASSLYITEAFF. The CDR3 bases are TGTGCCAGCAGTTTATACATCACTGAAGCTTTCTTT.

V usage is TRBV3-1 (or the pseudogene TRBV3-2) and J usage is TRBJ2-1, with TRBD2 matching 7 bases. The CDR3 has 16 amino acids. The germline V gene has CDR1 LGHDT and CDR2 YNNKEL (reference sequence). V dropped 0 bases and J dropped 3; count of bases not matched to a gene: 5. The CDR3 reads CASSQEQRDYYNEQFF. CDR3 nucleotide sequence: TGTGCCAGCAGCCAAGAACAGCGGGACTACTACAATGAGCAGTTCTTC.

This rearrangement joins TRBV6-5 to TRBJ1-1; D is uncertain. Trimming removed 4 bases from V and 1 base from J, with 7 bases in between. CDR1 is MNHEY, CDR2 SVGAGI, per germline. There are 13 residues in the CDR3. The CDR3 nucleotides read TGTGCCAGCAGTTTTCGACAGAACACTGAAGCTTTCTTT. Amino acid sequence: CASSFRQNTEAFF.